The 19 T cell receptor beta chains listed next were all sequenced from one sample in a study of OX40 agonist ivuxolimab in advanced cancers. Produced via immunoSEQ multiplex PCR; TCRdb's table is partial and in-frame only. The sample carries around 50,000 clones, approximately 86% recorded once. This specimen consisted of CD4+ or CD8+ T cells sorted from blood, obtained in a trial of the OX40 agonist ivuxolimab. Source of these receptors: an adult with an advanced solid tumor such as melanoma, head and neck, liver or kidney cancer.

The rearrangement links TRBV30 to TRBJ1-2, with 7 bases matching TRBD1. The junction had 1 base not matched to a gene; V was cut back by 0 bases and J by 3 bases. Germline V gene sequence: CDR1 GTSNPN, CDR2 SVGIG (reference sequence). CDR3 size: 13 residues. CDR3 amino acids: CAWSVQGYYGYTF. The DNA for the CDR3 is TGTGCCTGGAGTGTACAGGGGTACTATGGCTACACCTTC.

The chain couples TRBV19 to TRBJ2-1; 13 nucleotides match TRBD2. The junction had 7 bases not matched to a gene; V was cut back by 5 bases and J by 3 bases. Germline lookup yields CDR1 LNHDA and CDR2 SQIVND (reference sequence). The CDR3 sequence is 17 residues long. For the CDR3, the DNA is TGTGCCAGTAGTGCTACACTAGCGGGAGGGGGCTACAATGAGCAGTTCTTC. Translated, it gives CASSATLAGGGYNEQFF. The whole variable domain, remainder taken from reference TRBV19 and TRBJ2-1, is DGGITQSPKYLFRKEGQNVTLSCEQNLNHDAMYWYRQDPGQGLRLIYYSQIVNDFQKGDIAEGYSVSREKKESFPLTVTSAQKNPTAFYLCASSATLAGGGYNEQFFGPGTRLTVL.

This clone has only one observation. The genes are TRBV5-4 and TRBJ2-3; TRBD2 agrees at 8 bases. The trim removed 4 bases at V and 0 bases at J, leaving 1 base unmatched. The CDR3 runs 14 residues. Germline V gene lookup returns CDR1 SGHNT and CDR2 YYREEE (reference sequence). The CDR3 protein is CASSSGGSTDTQYF. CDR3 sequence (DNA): TGTGCCAGCAGCAGCGGGGGAAGCACAGATACGCAGTATTTT.

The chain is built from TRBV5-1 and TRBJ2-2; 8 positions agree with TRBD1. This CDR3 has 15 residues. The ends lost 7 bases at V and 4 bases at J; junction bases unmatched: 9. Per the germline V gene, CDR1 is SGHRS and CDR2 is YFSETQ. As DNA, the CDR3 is TGCGCCAGCTATGCAGGGGGCTCGGGCACCGGGGAGCTGTTTTTT. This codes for CASYAGGSGTGELFF.

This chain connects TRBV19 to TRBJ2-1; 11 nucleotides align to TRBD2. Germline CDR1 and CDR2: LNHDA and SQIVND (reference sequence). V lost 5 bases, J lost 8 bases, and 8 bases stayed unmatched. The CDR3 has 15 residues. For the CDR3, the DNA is TGTGCCAGTAGTGCTACTAGCGGGAGTTGGTATGAGCAGTTCTTC. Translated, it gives CASSATSGSWYEQFF.

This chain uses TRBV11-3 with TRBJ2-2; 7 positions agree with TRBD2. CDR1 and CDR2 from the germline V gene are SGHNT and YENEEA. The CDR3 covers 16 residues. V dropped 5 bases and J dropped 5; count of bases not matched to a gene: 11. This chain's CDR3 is CASSQSASGKTGELFF. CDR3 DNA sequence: TGTGCCAGCAGCCAAAGTGCGAGCGGGAAAACCGGGGAGCTGTTTTTT.

The CDR3 protein is CASSYRTSVAETQYF. DNA of the CDR3: TGTGCCAGCAGCTACCGGACTAGCGTGGCAGAGACCCAGTACTTC. This rearrangement joins TRBV5-4 to TRBJ2-5, with TRBD2 identical over 9 bases. CDR3 length: 15 residues. V was clipped by 3 bases and J by 4 bases; unmatched bases: 7. The germline V gene has CDR1 SGHNT and CDR2 YYREEE (reference sequence).

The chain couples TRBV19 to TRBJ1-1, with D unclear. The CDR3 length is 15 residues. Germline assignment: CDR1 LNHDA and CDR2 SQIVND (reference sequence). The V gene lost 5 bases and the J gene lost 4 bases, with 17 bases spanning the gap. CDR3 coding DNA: TGTGCCAGTAGTCCACGCGGGTCGCGGGTCACTGAAGCTTTCTTT. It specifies CASSPRGSRVTEAFF.

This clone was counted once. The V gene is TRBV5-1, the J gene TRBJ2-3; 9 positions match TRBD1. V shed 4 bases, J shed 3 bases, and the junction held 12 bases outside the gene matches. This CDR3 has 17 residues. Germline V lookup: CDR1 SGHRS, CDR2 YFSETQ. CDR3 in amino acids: CASSPRTGAVGTDTQYF. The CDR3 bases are TGCGCCAGCAGCCCCAGGACAGGGGCGGTCGGGACAGATACGCAGTATTTT.

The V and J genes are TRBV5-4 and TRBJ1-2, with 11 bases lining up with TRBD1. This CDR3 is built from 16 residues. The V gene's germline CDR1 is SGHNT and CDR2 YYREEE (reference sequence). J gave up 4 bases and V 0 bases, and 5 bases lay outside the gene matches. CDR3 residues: CASSLAGTGGLYGYTF. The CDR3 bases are TGTGCCAGCAGCTTGGCCGGGACAGGGGGGCTCTATGGCTACACCTTC.

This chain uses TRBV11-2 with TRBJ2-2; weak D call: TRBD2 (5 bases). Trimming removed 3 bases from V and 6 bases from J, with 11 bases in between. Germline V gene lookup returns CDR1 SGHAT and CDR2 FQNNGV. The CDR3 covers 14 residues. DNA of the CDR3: TGTGCCAGCAGCTTCACAGCCGGGGCCGGGGAGCTGTTTTTT. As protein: CASSFTAGAGELFF. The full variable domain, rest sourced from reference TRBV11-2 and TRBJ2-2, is EAGVAQSPRYKIIEKRQSVAFWCNPISGHATLYWYQQILGQGPKLLIQFQNNGVVDDSQLPKDRFSAERLKGVDSTLKIQPAKLEDSAVYLCASSFTAGAGELFFGEGSRLTVL.

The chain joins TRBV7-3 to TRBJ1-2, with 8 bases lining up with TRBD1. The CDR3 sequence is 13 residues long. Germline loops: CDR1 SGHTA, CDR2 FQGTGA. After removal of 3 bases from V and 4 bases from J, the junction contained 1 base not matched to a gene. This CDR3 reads CASSFGTGYGYTF. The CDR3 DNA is TGTGCCAGCAGCTTCGGGACAGGCTATGGCTACACCTTC.

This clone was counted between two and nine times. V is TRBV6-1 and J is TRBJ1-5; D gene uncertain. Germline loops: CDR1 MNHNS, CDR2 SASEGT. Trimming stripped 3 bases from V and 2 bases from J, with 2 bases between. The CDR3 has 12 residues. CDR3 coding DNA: TGTGCCAGCAGTGACGGCAATCAGCCCCAGCATTTT. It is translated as CASSDGNQPQHF.

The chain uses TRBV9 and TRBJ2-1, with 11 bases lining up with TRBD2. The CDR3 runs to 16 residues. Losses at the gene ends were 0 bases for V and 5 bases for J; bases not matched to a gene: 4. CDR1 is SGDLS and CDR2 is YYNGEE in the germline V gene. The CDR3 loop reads CASSVAVAGGDNEQFF. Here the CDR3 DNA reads TGTGCCAGCAGCGTAGCCGTAGCGGGAGGGGACAATGAGCAGTTCTTC. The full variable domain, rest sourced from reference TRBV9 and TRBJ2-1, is DSGVTQTPKHLITATGQRVTLRCSPRSGDLSVYWYQQSLDQGLQFLIQYYNGEERAKGNILERFSAQQFPDLHSELNLSSLELGDSALYFCASSVAVAGGDNEQFFGPGTRLTVL.

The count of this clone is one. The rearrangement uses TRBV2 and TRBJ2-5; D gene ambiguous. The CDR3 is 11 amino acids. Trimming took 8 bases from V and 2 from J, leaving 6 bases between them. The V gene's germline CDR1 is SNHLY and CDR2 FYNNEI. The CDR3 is CASQQQETQYF. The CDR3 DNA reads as TGTGCCAGCCAGCAGCAAGAGACCCAGTACTTC.

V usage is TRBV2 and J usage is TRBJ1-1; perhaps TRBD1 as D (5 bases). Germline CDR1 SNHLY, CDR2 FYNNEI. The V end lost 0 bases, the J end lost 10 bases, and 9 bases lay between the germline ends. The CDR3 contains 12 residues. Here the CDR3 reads CASSEAPGPAFF. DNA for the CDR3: TGTGCCAGCAGTGAAGCCCCGGGACCAGCTTTCTTT. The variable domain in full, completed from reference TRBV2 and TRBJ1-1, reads EPEVTQTPSHQVTQMGQEVILRCVPISNHLYFYWYRQILGQKVEFLVSFYNNEISEKSEIFDDQFSVERPDGSNFTLKIRSTKLEDSAMYFCASSEAPGPAFFGQGTRLTVV.

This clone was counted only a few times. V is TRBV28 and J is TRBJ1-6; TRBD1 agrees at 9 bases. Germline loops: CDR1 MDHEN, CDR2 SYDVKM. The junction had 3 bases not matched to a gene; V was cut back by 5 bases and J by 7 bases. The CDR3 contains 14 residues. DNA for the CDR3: TGTGCCAGCAGTCCAACAGGGGGCAATTCACCCCTCCACTTT. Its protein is CASSPTGGNSPLHF. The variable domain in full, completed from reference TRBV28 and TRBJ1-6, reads DVKVTQSSRYLVKRTGEKVFLECVQDMDHENMFWYRQDPGLGLRLIYFSYDVKMKEKGDIPEGYSVSREKKERFSLILESASTNQTSMYLCASSPTGGNSPLHFGNGTRLTVT.

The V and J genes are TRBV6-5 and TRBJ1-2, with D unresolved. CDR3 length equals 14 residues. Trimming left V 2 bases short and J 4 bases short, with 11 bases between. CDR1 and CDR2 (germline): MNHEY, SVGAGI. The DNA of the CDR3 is TGTGCCAGCAGTTACGAGGGAGGCGGCTATGGCTACACCTTC. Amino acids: CASSYEGGGYGYTF.

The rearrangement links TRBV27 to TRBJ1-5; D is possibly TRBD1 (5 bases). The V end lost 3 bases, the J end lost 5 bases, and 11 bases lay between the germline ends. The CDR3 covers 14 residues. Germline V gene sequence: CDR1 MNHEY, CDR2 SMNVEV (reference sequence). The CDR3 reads CASSFYGADQPQHF. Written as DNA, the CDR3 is TGTGCCAGCAGTTTTTACGGGGCGGATCAGCCCCAGCATTTT.